This T cell receptor beta chain was observed in a study of blood T cell repertoires in COVID-19. Study as a whole: Spain, Italy and the United States supplied samples that represented acute and convalescent COVID-19.

Only in-frame clones appear in the TCRdb table, and some are missing; sequencing was by immunoSEQ multiplex PCR. The table has 320,000 or so clones, roughly nine tenths seen once. Recruitment covered roughly 22 US areas and drew participants whose ages spanned roughly 18 to 89 years. Cohorts were determined from participant-reported clinical history. The source of this sequence is a woman aged 25-40 years who had recovered from COVID-19. The sample taken for sequencing was PBMCs or T cells enriched from blood (not recorded which).

This CDR3 reads CAWTGGSSYNEQFF. The CDR3 DNA follows: TGTGCCTGGACAGGGGGCAGCTCCTACAATGAGCAGTTCTTC. The chain combines TRBV30 with TRBJ2-1; 8 bases match TRBD1. CDR1 GTSNPN and CDR2 SVGIG come from the germline V gene (reference sequence). The CDR3 runs 14 residues. J lost 0 bases, V lost 4 bases, and 2 bases had no gene match.